This TCR beta chain was sequenced for a study of T cell changes during pregnancy in multiple sclerosis. The CDR3 runs 16 residues. Germline CDR1 WNHNN, CDR2 SYGVQD (reference sequence). Trimming left V 0 bases short and J 4 bases short, with 15 bases between. TCRdb's copy holds only in-frame clones and misses some; the assay was immunoSEQ multiplex PCR. This sample has 56,000 or so clones, with 75% to 95% found just once. This rearrangement joins TRBV10-1 to TRBJ1-2, with D possibly being TRBD1 (5 bases). The specimen comprised peripheral blood, sampled in the first trimester of pregnancy. The TCR was taken from a female donor in good health, enrolled as a control in a pregnancy study. CDR3: CASSESRETQGYGYTF. CDR3 DNA sequence: TGCGCCAGCAGTGAGTCGAGAGAGACTCAGGGCTATGGCTACACCTTC.